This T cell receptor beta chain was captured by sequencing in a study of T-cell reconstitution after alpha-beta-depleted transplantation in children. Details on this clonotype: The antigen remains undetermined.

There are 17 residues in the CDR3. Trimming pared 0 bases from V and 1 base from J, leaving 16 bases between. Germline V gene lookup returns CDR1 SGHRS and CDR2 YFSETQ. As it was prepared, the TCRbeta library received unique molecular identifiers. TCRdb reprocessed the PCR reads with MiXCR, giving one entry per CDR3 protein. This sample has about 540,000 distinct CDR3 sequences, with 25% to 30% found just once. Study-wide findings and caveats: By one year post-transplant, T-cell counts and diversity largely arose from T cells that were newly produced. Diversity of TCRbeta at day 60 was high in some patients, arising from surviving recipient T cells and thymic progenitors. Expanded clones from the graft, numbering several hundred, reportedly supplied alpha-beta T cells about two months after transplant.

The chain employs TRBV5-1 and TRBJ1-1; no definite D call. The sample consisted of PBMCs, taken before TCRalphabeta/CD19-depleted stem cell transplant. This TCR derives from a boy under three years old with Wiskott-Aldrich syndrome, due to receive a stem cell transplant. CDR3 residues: CASSLARSGYSNTEAFF. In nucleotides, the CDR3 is TGCGCCAGCAGCTTGGCCCGCAGCGGCTATTCGAACACTGAAGCTTTCTTT.